Listed below are T cell receptor beta chains from one sample, sequenced in a study of T-cell reconstitution after alpha-beta-depleted transplantation in children. From the PCR reads, TCRdb called clonotypes with MiXCR, one entry per CDR3 protein. The sample has hundreds of thousands of distinct CDR3 sequences, under 12% seen once; the top ten hold roughly 4%. Sequencing used PBMCs from the stem cell graft donor, obtained from the stem cell graft. The receptors originated from a human donor who donated a stem cell graft to a child with acute myeloid leukemia. Each CDR3 is given with its conserved first and last residue. The D gene is left open where the match is weak. Clone size is not always given. Where it is, it says once, few, many or a class for expanded clones.

D: -; J: TRBJ2-2; size: many; V: TRBV30; CDR3: CAWSGTGTNTGELFF; DNA: TGTGCCTGGAGTGGGACGGGCACGAACACCGGGGAGCTGTTTTTT
D: -; J: TRBJ2-5; size: many; V: TRBV2; CDR3: CASSDVETQYF; DNA: TGTGCCAGCAGTGATGTGGAGACCCAGTACTTC
D: -; J: TRBJ2-3; size: many; V: TRBV6-1; CDR3: CASNPGLNTDTQYF; DNA: TGTGCCAGCAACCCTGGACTCAACACAGATACGCAGTATTTT
D: TRBD2; J: TRBJ2-7; size: once; V: TRBV29-1; CDR3: CSATSGKGYEQYF; DNA: TGCAGCGCGACTAGCGGGAAAGGATACGAGCAGTACTTC
D: -; J: TRBJ2-7; size: few; V: TRBV12-3/TRBV12-4; CDR3: CASSLAQYVWQYF; DNA: TGTGCCAGCAGTTTAGCCCAATATGTGTGGCAGTACTTC
D: TRBD2; J: TRBJ2-3; size: many; V: TRBV4-1; CDR3: CASSQGWTSGSPDTQYF; DNA: TGCGCCAGCAGCCAAGGATGGACTAGCGGGAGTCCAGATACGCAGTATTTT
D: TRBD1; J: TRBJ1-1; size: few; V: TRBV29-1; CDR3: CSVGGIGTEAFF; DNA: TGCAGCGTAGGGGGCATTGGCACTGAAGCTTTCTTT
D: TRBD1; J: TRBJ1-5; size: few; V: TRBV6-2/TRBV6-3; CDR3: CASSFIPGQKNQPQHF; DNA: TGTGCCAGCAGTTTTATCCCGGGACAGAAAAATCAGCCCCAGCATTTT
D: -; J: TRBJ2-7; size: few; V: TRBV12-3/TRBV12-4; CDR3: CASSLSVRADDGEQYF; DNA: TGTGCCAGCAGCCTGTCAGTCCGCGCTGACGATGGGGAGCAGTACTTC
D: TRBD1; J: TRBJ2-1; size: many; V: TRBV24-1; CDR3: CATSDRDRASYNEQFF; DNA: TGTGCCACCAGTGATCGCGACAGGGCATCCTACAATGAGCAGTTCTTC
D: -; J: TRBJ1-3; size: -; V: TRBV5-4; CDR3: CASSADTLSGNTIYF; DNA: TGTGCCAGCAGTGCTGACACACTCTCTGGAAACACCATATATTTT
D: -; J: TRBJ2-1; size: many; V: TRBV20-1; CDR3: CSARASGLTIYEQFF; DNA: TGCAGTGCTAGGGCGTCCGGACTAACGATCTATGAGCAGTTCTTC
D: -; J: TRBJ2-1; size: many; V: TRBV3-1; CDR3: CASSQANNEQFF; DNA: TGTGCCAGCAGCCAAGCTAACAATGAGCAGTTCTTC
D: -; J: TRBJ2-2; size: many; V: TRBV7-9; CDR3: CASSPRSGELFF; DNA: TGTGCCAGCAGCCCCCGGTCCGGGGAGCTGTTTTTT
D: TRBD1; J: TRBJ2-2; size: few; V: TRBV20-1; CDR3: CSASPTGAGELFF; DNA: TGCAGTGCTTCCCCAACAGGGGCCGGGGAGCTGTTTTTT
D: TRBD2; J: TRBJ2-3; size: many; V: TRBV20-1; CDR3: CSARELAGPDTQYF; DNA: TGCAGTGCTAGAGAACTAGCGGGGCCAGATACGCAGTATTTT
D: TRBD2; J: TRBJ2-1; size: many; V: TRBV7-6; CDR3: CASSRIAGYNEQFF; DNA: TGTGCCAGCAGCCGAATAGCGGGGTACAATGAGCAGTTCTTC
D: -; J: TRBJ2-7; size: -; V: TRBV20-1; CDR3: CSARGDSGYEQYF; DNA: TGCAGTGCTAGAGGGGATAGCGGCTACGAGCAGTACTTC
D: TRBD2; J: TRBJ2-5; size: many; V: TRBV7-9; CDR3: CASSGTSGETQYF; DNA: TGTGCCAGCAGCGGGACTAGCGGTGAGACCCAGTACTTC
D: -; J: TRBJ2-1; size: few; V: TRBV6-1; CDR3: CASKGRGLGDNEQFF; DNA: TGTGCCAGCAAAGGAAGGGGCTTGGGAGACAATGAGCAGTTCTTC
D: -; J: TRBJ1-3; size: few; V: TRBV4-2; CDR3: CASSPDISGNTIYF; DNA: TGTGCCAGCAGCCCAGATATTTCTGGAAACACCATATATTTT
D: TRBD2; J: TRBJ2-5; size: -; V: TRBV14; CDR3: CASSQDLKLAEAEETQYF; DNA: TGTGCCAGCAGCCAAGATCTAAAACTAGCGGAGGCTGAAGAGACCCAGTACTTC
D: -; J: TRBJ1-3; size: few; V: TRBV7-2; CDR3: CASSLVFGGAPGNTIYF; DNA: TGTGCCAGCAGCTTAGTTTTTGGTGGGGCGCCCGGAAACACCATATATTTT
D: TRBD2; J: TRBJ2-1; size: -; V: TRBV3-1; CDR3: CASSQGVLAQEQFF; DNA: TGTGCCAGCAGCCAAGGTGTACTAGCGCAAGAGCAGTTCTTC
D: TRBD2; J: TRBJ2-1; size: few; V: TRBV11-2; CDR3: CASSTWAPRRLAGTYNEQFF; DNA: TGTGCCAGCAGCACGTGGGCCCCACGGCGGCTAGCGGGAACCTACAATGAGCAGTTCTTC
D: -; J: TRBJ1-1; size: -; V: TRBV29-1; CDR3: CSSSGGLNTEAFF; DNA: TGCAGCTCGTCCGGGGGACTGAACACTGAAGCTTTCTTT
D: TRBD2; J: TRBJ2-7; size: -; V: TRBV12-3/TRBV12-4; CDR3: CASSFAGAFAYEQYF; DNA: TGTGCCAGCAGTTTCGCGGGAGCTTTTGCTTACGAGCAGTACTTC
D: -; J: TRBJ2-5; size: many; V: TRBV9; CDR3: CASSVDSRETQYF; DNA: TGTGCCAGCAGCGTAGACTCTAGGGAGACCCAGTACTTC
D: TRBD2; J: TRBJ2-3; size: -; V: TRBV20-1; CDR3: CSAWPSGRSTDTQYF; DNA: TGCAGTGCTTGGCCCAGCGGGAGGTCCACAGATACGCAGTATTTT
D: -; J: TRBJ2-4; size: -; V: TRBV5-1; CDR3: CASSVAGSYSGNIQYF; DNA: TGCGCCAGCAGTGTGGCGGGCAGTTATAGTGGAAACATTCAGTACTTC
D: -; J: TRBJ2-1; size: many; V: TRBV6-1; CDR3: CATRIGLEKANEQFF; DNA: TGTGCCACTAGAATCGGCCTCGAGAAGGCCAATGAGCAGTTCTTC
D: -; J: TRBJ1-1; size: few; V: TRBV20-1; CDR3: CSARTDSHTEAFF; DNA: TGCAGTGCTAGAACGGACAGCCACACTGAAGCTTTCTTT
D: TRBD1; J: TRBJ2-7; size: few; V: TRBV27; CDR3: CASPDRAGYEQYF; DNA: TGTGCCAGCCCGGACAGGGCAGGCTACGAGCAGTACTTC